This T cell receptor beta chain was captured in a study of shared clonotypes between healthy human individuals. CDR1 is SGHDT and CDR2 is YYEEEE in the germline V gene. This CDR3 comprises 14 residues. The V end was cut by 1 base, the J end by 8 bases, with 15 bases between. Several immunoSEQ plates received, in even portions, the genomic DNA of each subset. Here immunoSEQ multiplex PCR was the method, and the copy in TCRdb shows in-frame clones only, minus some. Counted here are some 1,400,000 clones, 96% occurring once; the ten biggest clones make up approximately 1.2%. The sample was naive CD4+ T cells sorted from blood. Described subset: CD45RA+ positively selected. This TCR was sampled from a man aged 30 to 39 in good health. The chain recombines TRBV5-6 with TRBJ1-2; D is perhaps TRBD1 (5 bases). CDR3 amino acids: CASSLRGTPAGYTF. In DNA form, the CDR3 reads TGTGCCAGCAGCTTGCGAGGGACCCCAGCCGGCTACACCTTC.